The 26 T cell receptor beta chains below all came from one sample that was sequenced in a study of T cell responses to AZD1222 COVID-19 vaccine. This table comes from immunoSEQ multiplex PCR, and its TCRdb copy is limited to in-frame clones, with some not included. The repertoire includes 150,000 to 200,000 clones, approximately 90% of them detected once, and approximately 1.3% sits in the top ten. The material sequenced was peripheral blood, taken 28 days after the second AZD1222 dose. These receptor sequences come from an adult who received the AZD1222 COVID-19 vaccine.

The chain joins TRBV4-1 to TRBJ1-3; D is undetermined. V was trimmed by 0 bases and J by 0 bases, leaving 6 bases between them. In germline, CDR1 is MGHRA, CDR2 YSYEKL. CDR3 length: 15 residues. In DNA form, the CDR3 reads TGCGCCAGCAGCCAAGATTGGGGCTCTGGAAACACCATATATTTT. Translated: CASSQDWGSGNTIYF.

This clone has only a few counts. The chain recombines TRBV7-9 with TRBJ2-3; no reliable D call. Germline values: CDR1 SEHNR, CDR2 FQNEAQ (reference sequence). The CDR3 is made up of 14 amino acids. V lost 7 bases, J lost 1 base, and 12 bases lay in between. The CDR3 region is CASTKILRTDTQYF. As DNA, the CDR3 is TGTGCCAGCACCAAGATACTTCGCACAGATACGCAGTATTTT. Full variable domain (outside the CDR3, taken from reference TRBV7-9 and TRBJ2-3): DTGVSQNPRHKITKRGQNVTFRCDPISEHNRLYWYRQTLGQGPEFLTYFQNEAQLEKSRLLSDRFSAERPKGSFSTLEIQRTEQGDSAMYLCASTKILRTDTQYFGPGTRLTVL.

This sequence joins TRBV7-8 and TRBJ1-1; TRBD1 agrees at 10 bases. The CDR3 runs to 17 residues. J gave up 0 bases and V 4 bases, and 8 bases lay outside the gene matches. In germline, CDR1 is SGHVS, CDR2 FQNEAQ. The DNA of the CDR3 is TGTGCCAGCAGCTCAGACAGGGGGCGAGGGGTGAACACTGAAGCTTTCTTT. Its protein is CASSSDRGRGVNTEAFF.

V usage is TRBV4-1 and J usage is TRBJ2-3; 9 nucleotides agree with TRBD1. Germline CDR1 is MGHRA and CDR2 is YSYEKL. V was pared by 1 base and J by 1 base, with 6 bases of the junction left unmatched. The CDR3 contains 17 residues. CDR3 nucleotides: TGCGCCAGCAGCCAAGCCGGGACAGGGACCCGCACAGATACGCAGTATTTT. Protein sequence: CASSQAGTGTRTDTQYF.

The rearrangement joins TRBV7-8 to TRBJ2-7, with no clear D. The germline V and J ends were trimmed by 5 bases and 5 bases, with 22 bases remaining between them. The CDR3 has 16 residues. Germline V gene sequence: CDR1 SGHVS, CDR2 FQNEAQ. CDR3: CASSQELPAVVHEQYF. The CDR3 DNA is TGTGCCAGCAGCCAAGAACTACCTGCCGTCGTCCACGAGCAGTACTTC.

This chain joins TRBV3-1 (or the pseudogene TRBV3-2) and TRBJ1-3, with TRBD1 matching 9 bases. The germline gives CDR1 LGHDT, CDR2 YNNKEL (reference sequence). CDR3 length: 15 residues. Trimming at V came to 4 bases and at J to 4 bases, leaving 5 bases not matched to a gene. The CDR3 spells CASSRRTGAGNTIYF. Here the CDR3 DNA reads TGTGCCAGCAGCCGCAGGACAGGGGCGGGAAACACCATATATTTT.

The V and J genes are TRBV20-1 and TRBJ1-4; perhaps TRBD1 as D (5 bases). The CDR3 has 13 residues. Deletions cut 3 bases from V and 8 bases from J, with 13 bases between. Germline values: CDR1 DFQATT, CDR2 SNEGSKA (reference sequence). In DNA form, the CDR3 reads TGCAGTGCTAGTTCGGGGCCGGGGGAAAAACTGTTTTTT. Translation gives CSASSGPGEKLFF.

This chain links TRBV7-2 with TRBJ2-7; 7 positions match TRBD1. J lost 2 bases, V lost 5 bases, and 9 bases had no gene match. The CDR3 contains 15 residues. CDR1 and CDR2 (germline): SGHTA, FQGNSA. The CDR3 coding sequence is TGTGCCAGCAGCCCCTTGGGCAGGGGGACCTACGAGCAGTACTTC. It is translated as CASSPLGRGTYEQYF.

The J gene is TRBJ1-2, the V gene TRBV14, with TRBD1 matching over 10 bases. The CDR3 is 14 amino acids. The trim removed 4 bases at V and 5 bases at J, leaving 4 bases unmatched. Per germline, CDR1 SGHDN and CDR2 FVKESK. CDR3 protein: CASSPGQGVYGYTF. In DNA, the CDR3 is TGTGCCAGCAGCCCCGGACAGGGGGTTTATGGCTACACCTTC.

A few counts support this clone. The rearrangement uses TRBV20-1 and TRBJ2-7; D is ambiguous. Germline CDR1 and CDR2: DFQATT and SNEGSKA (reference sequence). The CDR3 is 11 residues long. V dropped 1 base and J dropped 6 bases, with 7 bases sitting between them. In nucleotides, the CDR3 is TGCAGTGCTAGAGGAGGAAGCGAGCAGTACTTC. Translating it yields CSARGGSEQYF.

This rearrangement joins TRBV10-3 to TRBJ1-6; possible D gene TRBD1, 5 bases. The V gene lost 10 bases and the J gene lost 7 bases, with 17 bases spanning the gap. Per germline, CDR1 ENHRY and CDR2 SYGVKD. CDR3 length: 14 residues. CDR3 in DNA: TGTGCCACAAGGGGCGGCAGTGAAAATTCACCCCTCCACTTT. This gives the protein CATRGGSENSPLHF.

The CDR3, as DNA: TGTGCCAGCAGCCTCGGTCGGGGGGTGGGACAGCCCCAGCATTTT. This gives the protein CASSLGRGVGQPQHF. The J gene is TRBJ1-5, the V gene TRBV7-9, with D possibly being TRBD1 (5 bases). CDR3 length: 15 amino acids. Trimming removed 5 bases from V and 7 bases from J, with 18 bases in between. Per germline, CDR1 SEHNR and CDR2 FQNEAQ (reference sequence).

This chain's CDR3 is CATGGYGYTF. The CDR3 DNA reads as TGTGCGACAGGGGGCTATGGCTACACCTTC. V and J are TRBV28 and TRBJ1-2; 9 bases are shared with TRBD1. Germline CDR1 reads MDHEN; CDR2 reads SYDVKM. This CDR3 comprises 10 residues.

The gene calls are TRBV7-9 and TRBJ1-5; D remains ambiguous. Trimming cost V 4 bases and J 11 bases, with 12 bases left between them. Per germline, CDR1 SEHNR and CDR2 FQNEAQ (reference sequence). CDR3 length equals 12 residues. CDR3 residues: CASSWEGSAQHF. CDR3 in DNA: TGTGCCAGCAGCTGGGAAGGGTCGGCCCAGCATTTT.

The CDR3 region has the DNA TGTGCCAGCAGGCCCGGGACAGGGTTCGTATGCACCTTC. Amino acid sequence: CASRPGTGFVCTF. The genes are TRBV2 and TRBJ1-2; 9 bases match TRBD1. Germline CDR1 SNHLY, CDR2 FYNNEI. V shed 6 bases, J shed 13 bases, and the junction held 12 bases outside the gene matches. The CDR3 sequence is 13 residues long.

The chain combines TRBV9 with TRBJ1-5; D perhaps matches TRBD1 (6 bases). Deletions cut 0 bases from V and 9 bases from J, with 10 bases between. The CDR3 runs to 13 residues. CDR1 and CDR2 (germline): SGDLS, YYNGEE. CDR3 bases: TGTGCCAGCAGCGTAGAGGGGGGGCGGCCCCAGCATTTT. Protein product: CASSVEGGRPQHF.

This CDR3 reads CASSLDRGAEAFF. CDR3 sequence (DNA): TGCGCCAGCAGCTTGGACAGGGGGGCTGAAGCTTTCTTT. The rearrangement joins TRBV5-1 to TRBJ1-1, with 8 positions matching TRBD1. CDR1 and CDR2 (germline): SGHRS, YFSETQ. The CDR3 has 13 residues. Trimming at V came to 0 bases and at J to 6 bases, leaving 1 base not matched to a gene.

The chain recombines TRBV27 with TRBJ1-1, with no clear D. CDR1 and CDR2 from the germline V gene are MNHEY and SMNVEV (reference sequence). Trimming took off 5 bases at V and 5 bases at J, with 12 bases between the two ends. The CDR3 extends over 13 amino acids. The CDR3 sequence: CASSGRGRTEAFF. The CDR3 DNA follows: TGTGCCAGCAGTGGTCGGGGTCGTACTGAAGCTTTCTTT.

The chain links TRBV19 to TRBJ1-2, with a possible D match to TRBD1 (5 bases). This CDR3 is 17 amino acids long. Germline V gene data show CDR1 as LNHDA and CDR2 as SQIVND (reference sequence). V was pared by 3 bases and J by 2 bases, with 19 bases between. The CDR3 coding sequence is TGTGCCAGTAGTATCCCCCTTGGGCCGGGGGAAAACTATGGCTACACCTTC. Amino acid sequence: CASSIPLGPGENYGYTF.

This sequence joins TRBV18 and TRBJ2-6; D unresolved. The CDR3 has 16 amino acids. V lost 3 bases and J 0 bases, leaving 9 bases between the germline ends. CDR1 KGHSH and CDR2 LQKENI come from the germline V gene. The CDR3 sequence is CASSPNPNSGANVLTF. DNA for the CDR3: TGTGCCAGCTCACCCAACCCAAACTCTGGGGCCAACGTCCTGACTTTC.

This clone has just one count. CDR3 loop: CASSLEISSYEQYF. DNA for the CDR3: TGTGCCAGCAGCTTGGAAATCTCCTCCTACGAGCAGTACTTC. The J gene is TRBJ2-7, the V gene TRBV5-4; the D is unclear. Germline loops: CDR1 SGHNT, CDR2 YYREEE (reference sequence). The V end was cut by 0 bases, the J end by 0 bases, with 7 bases between. The CDR3 contains 14 residues. The full variable domain, its missing parts supplied by reference TRBV5-4 and TRBJ2-7, is ETGVTQSPTHLIKTRGQQVTLRCSSQSGHNTVSWYQQALGQGPQFIFQYYREEENGRGNFPPRFSGLQFPNYSSELNVNALELDDSALYLCASSLEISSYEQYFGPGTRLTVT.

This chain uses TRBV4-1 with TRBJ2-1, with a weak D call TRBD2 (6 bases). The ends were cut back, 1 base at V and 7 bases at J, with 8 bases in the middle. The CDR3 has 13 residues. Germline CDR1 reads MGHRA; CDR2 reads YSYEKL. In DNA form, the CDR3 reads TGCGCCAGCAGCCAAGCTCGGGGGAATGAGCAGTTCTTC. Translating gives CASSQARGNEQFF.

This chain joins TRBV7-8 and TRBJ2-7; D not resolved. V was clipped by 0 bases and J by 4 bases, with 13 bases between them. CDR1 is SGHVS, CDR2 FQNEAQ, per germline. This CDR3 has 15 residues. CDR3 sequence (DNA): TGTGCCAGCAGCTTAGCCGACGGGTACTCGTACGAGCAGTACTTC. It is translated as CASSLADGYSYEQYF.

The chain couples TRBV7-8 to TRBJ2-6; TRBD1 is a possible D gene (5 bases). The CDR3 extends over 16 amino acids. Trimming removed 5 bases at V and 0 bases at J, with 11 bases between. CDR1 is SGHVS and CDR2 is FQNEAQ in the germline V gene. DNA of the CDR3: TGTGCCAGCAGCGCCCGACAGAGCTCTGGGGCCAACGTCCTGACTTTC. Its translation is CASSARQSSGANVLTF.

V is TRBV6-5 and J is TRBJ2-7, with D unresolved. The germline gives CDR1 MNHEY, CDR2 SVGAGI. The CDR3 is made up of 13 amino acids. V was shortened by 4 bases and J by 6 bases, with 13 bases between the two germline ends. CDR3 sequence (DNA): TGTGCCAGCAGTTCCCCAGGCTGGGCCGAGCAGTACTTC. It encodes CASSSPGWAEQYF.

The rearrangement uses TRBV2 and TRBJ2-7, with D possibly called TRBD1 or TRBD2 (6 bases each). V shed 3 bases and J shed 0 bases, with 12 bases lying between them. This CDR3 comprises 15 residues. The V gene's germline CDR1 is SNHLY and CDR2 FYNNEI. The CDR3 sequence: CASSDPGAYSYEQYF. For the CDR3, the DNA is TGTGCCAGCAGTGACCCGGGGGCATACTCCTACGAGCAGTACTTC.